Detailed here is one T cell receptor beta chain. Antigen: not known. Sequencing was performed with immunoSEQ multiplex PCR; in TCRdb, only in-frame clones are kept and a portion is missing. The data contain 20,000 to 25,000 clones, approximately 82% of them singletons. The source of the sample is a study of neoadjuvant nivolumab and ipilimumab in lung cancer. CDR1 SGDLS and CDR2 YYNGEE come from the germline V gene. The V segment lost 4 bases and the J segment 4 bases; nucleotides outside the gene matches: 10. This CDR3 has 16 residues. General observations from the study: Resected tumors had greater TCR richness and clonality than uninvolved lung. From pretherapy to surgery, tumor richness and clonality rose with dual therapy. Only a single major-pathologic-response sample was available for clonality analysis. Pretherapy blood TCR richness correlated positively with resected tumor richness.

The V and J genes are TRBV9 and TRBJ2-1; 8 positions agree with TRBD1. The sequences come from peripheral blood, collected before neoadjuvant nivolumab, alone or with ipilimumab. The source is an adult with non-small cell lung cancer. CDR3 sequence (DNA): TGTGCCAGCAGCAGACAGGGGTCCCACACTTACAATGAGCAGTTCTTC. It encodes CASSRQGSHTYNEQFF.